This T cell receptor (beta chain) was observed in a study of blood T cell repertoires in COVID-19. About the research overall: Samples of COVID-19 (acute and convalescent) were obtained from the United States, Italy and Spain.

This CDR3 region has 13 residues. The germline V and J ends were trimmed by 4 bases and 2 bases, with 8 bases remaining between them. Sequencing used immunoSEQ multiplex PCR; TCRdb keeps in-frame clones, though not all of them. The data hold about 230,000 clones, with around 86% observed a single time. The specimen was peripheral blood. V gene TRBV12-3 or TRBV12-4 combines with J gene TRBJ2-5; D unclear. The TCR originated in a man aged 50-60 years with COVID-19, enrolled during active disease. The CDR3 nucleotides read TGTGCCAGCAGTTCGGCAGGACAAGAGACCCAGTACTTC. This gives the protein CASSSAGQETQYF.